This T cell receptor (beta chain) appears in the sequencing data of a study of T cells after yellow fever vaccination. The overall study: When fractions had low cell numbers, they were prepared with SMART-Seq v4 Ultra Low Input.

Study findings and constraints: Compared with primary, the secondary response was weaker and peaked at day 5, not 15.

The germline gives CDR1 SEHNR, CDR2 FQNEAQ (reference sequence). The ends were cut back, 4 bases at V and 5 bases at J, with 11 bases in the middle. The CDR3 is 13 amino acids. TCR cDNA was made by 5'RACE template switching, adding a universal primer site and UMIs. MiXCR, run by TCRdb on the 5' RACE reads, gives a single entry per CDR3 protein. The repertoire holds around 340,000 distinct CDR3 sequences, with approximately 12% as singletons. A few counts support this clonotype. The antigen remains unidentified. V usage is TRBV7-9 and J usage is TRBJ1-2; no definite D call. The specimen comprised CD4+ T cells sorted from PBMCs, sampled 15 days after the yellow fever booster vaccination. This sequence originates from a man aged 18 to 29 who received the YFV17D yellow fever vaccine. CDR3 amino acids: CASSWGGRYGYTF. CDR3 coding DNA: TGTGCCAGCAGCTGGGGTGGCCGGTATGGCTACACCTTC.